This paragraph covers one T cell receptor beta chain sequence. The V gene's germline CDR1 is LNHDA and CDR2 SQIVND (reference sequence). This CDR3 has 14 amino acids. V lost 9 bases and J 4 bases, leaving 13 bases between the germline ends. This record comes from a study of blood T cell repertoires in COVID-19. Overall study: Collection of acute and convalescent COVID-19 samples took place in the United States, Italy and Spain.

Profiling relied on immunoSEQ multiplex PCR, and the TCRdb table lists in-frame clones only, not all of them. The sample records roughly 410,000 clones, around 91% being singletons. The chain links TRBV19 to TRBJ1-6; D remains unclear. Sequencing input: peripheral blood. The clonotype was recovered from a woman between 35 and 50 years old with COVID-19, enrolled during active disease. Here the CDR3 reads CASASAGYNSPLHF. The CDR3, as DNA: TGTGCCAGCGCCTCGGCAGGTTATAATTCACCCCTCCACTTT.